This T cell receptor beta chain was captured by sequencing in a study of shared clonotypes between healthy human individuals. Overall study results and limits: Estimated clonotype richness was generally higher in naive than memory subsets.

In replicate PCRs of sorted subsets, about 200 ng DNA, approximately 30,000 T cell genomes, was used. Clones were read by immunoSEQ multiplex PCR, and TCRdb kept only the in-frame ones, dropping some. This sample has about 2 million clones; about 95% occur once, and the top ten carry 0.9% to 1.4%. The germline V gene encodes CDR1 LNHDA and CDR2 SQIVND (reference sequence). Trimming took 5 bases from V and 9 from J, leaving 14 bases between them. The CDR3 covers 14 residues. Terminally differentiated effector memory CD45RA+ cells were left out of the naive CD8 fraction, which was CD45RO-negative and positively selected for CCR7. Donors, without exception, were Caucasian adults residing in Nashville, Tennessee. Remarks on this clone: Its matching antigen is unknown.

The TCR was taken from a man aged 18 to 29 in good health. Sequencing input: naive CD8+ T cells sorted from blood. The chain joins TRBV19 to TRBJ1-6; D is unresolved. CDR3 region: CASSLEGDSSPLHF. The CDR3 nucleotides read TGTGCCAGTAGTTTGGAGGGCGATAGTTCACCCCTCCACTTT.